This is a list of T cell receptor beta chains from one sample in a study of blood T cell repertoires in COVID-19. Clones were sequenced by immunoSEQ multiplex PCR, and TCRdb holds only the in-frame ones, with some missing. Here the sample spans about 160,000 clones, approximately 86% being singletons. The sample taken for sequencing was peripheral blood. All receptors come from a woman aged 40-49 years with COVID-19, enrolled during active disease. Each CDR3 is given with its conserved first and last residue. A D gene is named only where the DNA matches it firmly. Clone size is not always given. Where it is, it says once, few, many or a class for expanded clones.

clone_size | d_call | j_call | v_call | cdr3_nt | cdr3_aa
- | TRBD2 | TRBJ2-1 | TRBV7-8 | TGTGCCAGCACCCTAGGGGAGGGCCTCCACAATGAGCAGTTCTTC | CASTLGEGLHNEQFF
- | - | TRBJ2-7 | TRBV5-1 | TGCGCCAGCAGCTTGGGGACAGTCAACGAGCAGTACTTC | CASSLGTVNEQYF
- | - | TRBJ1-1 | TRBV7-9 | TGTGCCAGCAGCTTGGCAGGGCTGAACACTGAAGCTTTCTTT | CASSLAGLNTEAFF
- | - | TRBJ2-1 | TRBV5-8 | TGTGCCAGCAGCCTAAACTACAATGAGCAGTTCTTC | CASSLNYNEQFF
- | - | TRBJ1-6 | TRBV15 | TGTGCCACCAGCAGAGATTATGGAGGACCCCTCCACTTT | CATSRDYGGPLHF
- | - | TRBJ1-1 | TRBV7-9 | TGTGCCAGCAGCCGGGACACTGAAGCTTTCTTT | CASSRDTEAFF
- | - | TRBJ2-3 | TRBV15 | TGTGCCACCAGCAGCGACGGAGGGGACGATACGCAGTATTTT | CATSSDGGDDTQYF
few | TRBD1 | TRBJ1-2 | TRBV3-1/TRBV3-2 | TGTGCCAGCAGCCCCTCGACAGGGCCCCTGTCGATCAACTATGGCTACACCTTC | CASSPSTGPLSINYGYTF
- | TRBD1 | TRBJ1-5 | TRBV19 | TGTGCCAGTAGCCCCGGACAGGGGGCCATAGAGCCCCAGCATTTT | CASSPGQGAIEPQHF
few | TRBD2 | TRBJ2-1 | TRBV27 | TGTGCCAGCAGTTCTCTTACTAGCGGAGCTCCCAATGAGCAGTTCTTC | CASSSLTSGAPNEQFF
- | - | TRBJ2-6 | TRBV5-6 | TGTGCCAGCAGCACATACCAGGTCGGGGCCAACGTCCTGACTTTC | CASSTYQVGANVLTF
- | TRBD1 | TRBJ1-2 | TRBV7-9 | TGTGCCAGCAGCGCGATGGGACAGGGTGTAGGCTACACCTTC | CASSAMGQGVGYTF
- | - | TRBJ2-1 | TRBV29-1 | TGCAGCGCCAAAAGTGCGGGAATTAGCAATGAGCAGTTCTTC | CSAKSAGISNEQFF
once | - | TRBJ2-7 | TRBV28 | TGTGCCAGCAGTCCTACGATTTCCTACGAGCAGTACTTC | CASSPTISYEQYF
- | - | TRBJ1-4 | TRBV5-1 | TGCGCCAGCAGCTTAAATTCTCGTCAGGGAGGTAATGAAAAACTGTTTTTT | CASSLNSRQGGNEKLFF
- | - | TRBJ2-5 | TRBV6-5 | TGTGCCAGCAGTTCCTCAGGGGGGAGGGCGGAGACCCAGTACTTC | CASSSSGGRAETQYF
- | - | TRBJ1-1 | TRBV7-3 | TGTGCCAGCAGCTCTGGGGCGAACACTGAAGCTTTCTTT | CASSSGANTEAFF
- | - | TRBJ2-3 | TRBV10-3 | TGTGCCATCAGTGTTTCGGGGGCAGATACGCAGTATTTT | CAISVSGADTQYF
- | TRBD1 | TRBJ1-1 | TRBV5-4 | TGTGCCAGCAGCTTAGACAGGGGTGGGGCTGAAGCTTTCTTT | CASSLDRGGAEAFF
- | - | TRBJ2-5 | TRBV18 | TGTGCCAGCTCACCAATCAGGGGACCCCAAGAGACCCAGTACTTC | CASSPIRGPQETQYF
- | - | TRBJ2-2 | TRBV19 | TGTGCCAGTTTGGGGGGGGCAGGTACCACCGGGGAGCTGTTTTTT | CASLGGAGTTGELFF